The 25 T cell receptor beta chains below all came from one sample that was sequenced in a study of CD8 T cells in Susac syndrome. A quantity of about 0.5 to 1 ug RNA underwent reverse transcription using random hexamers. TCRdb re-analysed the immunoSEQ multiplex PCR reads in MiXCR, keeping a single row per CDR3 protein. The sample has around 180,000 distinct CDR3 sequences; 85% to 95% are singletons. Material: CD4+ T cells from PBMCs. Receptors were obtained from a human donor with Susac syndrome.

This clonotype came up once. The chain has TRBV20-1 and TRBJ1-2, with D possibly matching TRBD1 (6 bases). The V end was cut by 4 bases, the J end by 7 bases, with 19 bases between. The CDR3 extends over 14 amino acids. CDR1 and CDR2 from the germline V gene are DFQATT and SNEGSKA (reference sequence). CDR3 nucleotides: TGCAGTGCTACGAACCCCTCGGGGGGCGGTGGCTACACCTTC. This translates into CSATNPSGGGGYTF.

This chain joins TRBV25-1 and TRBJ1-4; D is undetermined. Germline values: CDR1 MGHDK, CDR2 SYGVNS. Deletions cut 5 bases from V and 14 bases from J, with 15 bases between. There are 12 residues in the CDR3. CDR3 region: CASSLAEPNLFF. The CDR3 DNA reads TGTGCCAGCAGTTTAGCAGAGCCCAATCTGTTTTTT.

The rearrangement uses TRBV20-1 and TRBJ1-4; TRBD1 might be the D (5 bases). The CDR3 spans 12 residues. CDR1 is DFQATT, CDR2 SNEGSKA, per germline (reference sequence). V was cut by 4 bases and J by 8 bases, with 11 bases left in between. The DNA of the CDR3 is TGCAGTGCTAATAGGGGCGAAGAAAAACTGTTTTTT. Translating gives CSANRGEEKLFF.

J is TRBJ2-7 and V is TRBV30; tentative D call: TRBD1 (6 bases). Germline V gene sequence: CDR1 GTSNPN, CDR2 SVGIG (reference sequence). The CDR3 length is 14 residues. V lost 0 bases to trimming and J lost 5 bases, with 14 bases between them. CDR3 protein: CAWSVSSRGNEQYF. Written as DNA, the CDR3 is TGTGCCTGGAGTGTATCGTCCAGGGGTAACGAGCAGTACTTC.

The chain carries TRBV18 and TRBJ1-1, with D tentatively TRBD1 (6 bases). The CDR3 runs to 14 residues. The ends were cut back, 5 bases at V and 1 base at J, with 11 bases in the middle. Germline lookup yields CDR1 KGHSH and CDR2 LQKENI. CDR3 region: CASSESTGNTEAFF. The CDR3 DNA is TGTGCCAGCTCAGAGTCGACAGGGAACACTGAAGCTTTCTTT. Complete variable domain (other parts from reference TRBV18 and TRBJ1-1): NAGVMQNPRHLVRRRGQEARLRCSPMKGHSHVYWYRQLPEEGLKFMVYLQKENIIDESGMPKERFSAEFPKEGPSILRIQQVVRGDSAAYFCASSESTGNTEAFFGQGTRLTVV.

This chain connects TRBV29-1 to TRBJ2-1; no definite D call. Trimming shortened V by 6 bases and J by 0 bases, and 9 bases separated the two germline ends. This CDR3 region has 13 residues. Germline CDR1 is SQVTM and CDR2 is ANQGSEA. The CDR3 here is CSVVSSSYNEQFF. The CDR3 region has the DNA TGCAGCGTAGTCTCTAGCTCCTACAATGAGCAGTTCTTC.

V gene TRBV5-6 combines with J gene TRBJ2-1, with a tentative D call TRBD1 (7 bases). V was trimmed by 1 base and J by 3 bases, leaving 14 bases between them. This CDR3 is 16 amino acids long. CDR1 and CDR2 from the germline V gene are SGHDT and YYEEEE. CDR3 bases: TGTGCCAGCAGCTTGACGGGTCAGGGGGGCTACAATGAGCAGTTCTTC. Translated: CASSLTGQGGYNEQFF.

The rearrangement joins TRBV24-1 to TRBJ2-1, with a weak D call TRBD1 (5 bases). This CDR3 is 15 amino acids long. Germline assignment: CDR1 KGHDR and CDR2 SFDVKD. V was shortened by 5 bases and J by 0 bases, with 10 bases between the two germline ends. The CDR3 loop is CATSADGHSYNEQFF. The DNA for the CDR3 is TGTGCCACCAGTGCCGATGGACACTCCTACAATGAGCAGTTCTTC.

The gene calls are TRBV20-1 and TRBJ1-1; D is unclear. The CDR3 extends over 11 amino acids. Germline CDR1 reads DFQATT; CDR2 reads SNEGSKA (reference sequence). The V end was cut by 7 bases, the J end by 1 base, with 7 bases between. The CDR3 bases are TGCAGTGTTGAGCCGAACACTGAAGCTTTCTTT. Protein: CSVEPNTEAFF.

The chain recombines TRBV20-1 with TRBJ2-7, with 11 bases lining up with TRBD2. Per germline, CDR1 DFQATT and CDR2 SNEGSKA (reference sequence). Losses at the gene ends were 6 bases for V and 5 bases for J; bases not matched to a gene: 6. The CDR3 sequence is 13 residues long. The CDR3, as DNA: TGCAGTGCCCCGGGACTAGCGGACCACGAGCAGTACTTC. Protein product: CSAPGLADHEQYF.

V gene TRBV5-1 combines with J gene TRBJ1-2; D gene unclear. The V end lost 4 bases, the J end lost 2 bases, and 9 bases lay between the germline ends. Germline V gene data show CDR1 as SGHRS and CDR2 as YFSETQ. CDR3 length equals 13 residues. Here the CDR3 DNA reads TGCGCCAGCAGCACTCGGGAAAACTATGGCTACACCTTC. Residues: CASSTRENYGYTF.

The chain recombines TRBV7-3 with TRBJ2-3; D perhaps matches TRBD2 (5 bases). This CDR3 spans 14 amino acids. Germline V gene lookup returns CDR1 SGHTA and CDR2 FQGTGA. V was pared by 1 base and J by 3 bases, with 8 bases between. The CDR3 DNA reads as TGTGCCAGCAGCTTAATGGGCGGGACAGATACGCAGTATTTT. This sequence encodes CASSLMGGTDTQYF.

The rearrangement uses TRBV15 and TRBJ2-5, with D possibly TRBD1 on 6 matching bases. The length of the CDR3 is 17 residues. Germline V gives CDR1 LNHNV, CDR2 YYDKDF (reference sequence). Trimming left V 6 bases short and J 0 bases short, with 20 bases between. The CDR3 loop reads CATSPGVGVRHQETQYF. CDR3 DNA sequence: TGTGCCACCAGTCCAGGGGTGGGGGTGAGGCACCAAGAGACCCAGTACTTC.

The CDR3 loop is CASSLERGETQYF. The CDR3 DNA follows: TGTGCCAGCAGCTTAGAACGCGGGGAGACCCAGTACTTC. V is TRBV7-3 and J is TRBJ2-5; D perhaps matches TRBD2 (5 bases). The length of the CDR3 is 13 residues. Trimming pared 2 bases from V and 5 bases from J, leaving 9 bases between. Germline assignment: CDR1 SGHTA and CDR2 FQGTGA.

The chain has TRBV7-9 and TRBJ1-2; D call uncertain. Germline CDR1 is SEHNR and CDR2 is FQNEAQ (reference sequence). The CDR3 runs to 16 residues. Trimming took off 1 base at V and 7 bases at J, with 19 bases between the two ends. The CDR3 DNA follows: TGTGCCAGCAGCTTAGGGCAGGTGGATATCGCCCTTGGCTACACCTTC. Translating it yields CASSLGQVDIALGYTF.

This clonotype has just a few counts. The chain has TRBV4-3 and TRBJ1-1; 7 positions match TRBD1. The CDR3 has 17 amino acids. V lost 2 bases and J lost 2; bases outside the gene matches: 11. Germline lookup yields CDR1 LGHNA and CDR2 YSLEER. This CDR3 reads CASSQSGTASLNTEAFF. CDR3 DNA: TGCGCCAGCAGCCAATCCGGGACAGCATCATTAAACACTGAAGCTTTCTTT.

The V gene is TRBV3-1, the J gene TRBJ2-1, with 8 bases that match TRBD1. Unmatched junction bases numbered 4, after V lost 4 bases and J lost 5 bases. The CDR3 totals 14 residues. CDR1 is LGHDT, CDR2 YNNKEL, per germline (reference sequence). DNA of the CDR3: TGTGCCAGCAGCCTGGGACAGGCCCACAATGAGCAGTTCTTC. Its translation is CASSLGQAHNEQFF.

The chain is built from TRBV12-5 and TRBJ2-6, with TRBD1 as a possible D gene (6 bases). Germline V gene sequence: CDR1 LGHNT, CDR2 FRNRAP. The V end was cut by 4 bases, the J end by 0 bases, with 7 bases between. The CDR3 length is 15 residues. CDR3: CASGSDSSGANVLTF. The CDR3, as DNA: TGTGCTAGTGGTTCGGACAGCTCTGGGGCCAACGTCCTGACTTTC.

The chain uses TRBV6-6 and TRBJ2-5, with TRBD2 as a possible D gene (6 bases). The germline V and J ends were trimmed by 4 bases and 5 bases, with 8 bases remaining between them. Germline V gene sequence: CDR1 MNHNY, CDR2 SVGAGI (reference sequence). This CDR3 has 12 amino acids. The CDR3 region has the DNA TGTGCCAGCAGTTCGAGCGGGGAGACCCAGTACTTC. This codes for CASSSSGETQYF.

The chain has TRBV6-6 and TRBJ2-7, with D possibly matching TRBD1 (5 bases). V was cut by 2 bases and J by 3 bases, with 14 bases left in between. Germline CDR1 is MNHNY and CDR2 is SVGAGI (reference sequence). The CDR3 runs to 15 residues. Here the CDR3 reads CASSYTLGQSYEQYF. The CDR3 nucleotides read TGTGCCAGCAGTTACACTCTGGGGCAGAGCTACGAGCAGTACTTC.

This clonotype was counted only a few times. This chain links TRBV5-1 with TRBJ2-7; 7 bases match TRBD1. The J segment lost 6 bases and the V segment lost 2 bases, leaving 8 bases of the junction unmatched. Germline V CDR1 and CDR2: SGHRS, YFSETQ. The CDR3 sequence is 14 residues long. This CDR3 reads CASSFGRQGSEQYF. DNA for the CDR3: TGCGCCAGCAGCTTTGGTCGACAGGGAAGCGAGCAGTACTTC.

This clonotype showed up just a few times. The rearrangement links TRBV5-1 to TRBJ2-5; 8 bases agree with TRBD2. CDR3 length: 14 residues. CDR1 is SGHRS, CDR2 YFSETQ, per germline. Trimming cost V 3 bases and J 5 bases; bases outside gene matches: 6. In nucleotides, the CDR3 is TGCGCCAGCAGCTCGACGGGGGGGCGTGAGACCCAGTACTTC. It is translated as CASSSTGGRETQYF.

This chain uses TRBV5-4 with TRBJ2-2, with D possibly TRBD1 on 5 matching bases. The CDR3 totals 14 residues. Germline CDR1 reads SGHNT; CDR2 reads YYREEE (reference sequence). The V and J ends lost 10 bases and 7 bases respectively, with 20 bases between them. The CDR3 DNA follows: TGTGCCGGCGAAAGGAGCGACACAGGCGGGGAGCTGTTTTTT. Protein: CAGERSDTGGELFF.

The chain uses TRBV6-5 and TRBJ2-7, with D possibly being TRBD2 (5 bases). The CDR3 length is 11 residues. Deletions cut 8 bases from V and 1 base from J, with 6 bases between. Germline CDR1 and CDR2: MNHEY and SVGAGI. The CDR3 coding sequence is TGTGCCAGCGCGGGTTCCTACGAGCAGTACTTC. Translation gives CASAGSYEQYF.

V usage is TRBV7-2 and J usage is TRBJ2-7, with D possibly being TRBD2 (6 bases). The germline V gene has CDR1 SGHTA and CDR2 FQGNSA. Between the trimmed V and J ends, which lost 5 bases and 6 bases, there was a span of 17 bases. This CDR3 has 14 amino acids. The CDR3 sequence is CASSIRGSMGEQYF. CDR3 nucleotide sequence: TGTGCCAGCAGCATTCGGGGGAGTATGGGCGAGCAGTACTTC.